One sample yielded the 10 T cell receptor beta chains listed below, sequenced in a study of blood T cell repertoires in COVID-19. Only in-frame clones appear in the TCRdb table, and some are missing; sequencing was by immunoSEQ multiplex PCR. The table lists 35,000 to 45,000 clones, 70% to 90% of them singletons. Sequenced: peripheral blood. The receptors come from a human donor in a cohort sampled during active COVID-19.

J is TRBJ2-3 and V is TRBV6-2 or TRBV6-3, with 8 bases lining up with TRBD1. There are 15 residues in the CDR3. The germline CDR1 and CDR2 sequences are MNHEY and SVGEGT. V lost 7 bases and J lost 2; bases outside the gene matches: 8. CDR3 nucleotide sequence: TGTGCCAGCAACCCGGCACAGGGGGACACAGATACGCAGTATTTT. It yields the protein CASNPAQGDTDTQYF.

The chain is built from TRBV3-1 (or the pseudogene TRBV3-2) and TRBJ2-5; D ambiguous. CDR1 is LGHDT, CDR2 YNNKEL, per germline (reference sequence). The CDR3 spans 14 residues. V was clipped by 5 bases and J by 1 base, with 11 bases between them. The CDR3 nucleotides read TGTGCCAGCAGCTTCGACTCCCGCCAAGAGACCCAGTACTTC. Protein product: CASSFDSRQETQYF.

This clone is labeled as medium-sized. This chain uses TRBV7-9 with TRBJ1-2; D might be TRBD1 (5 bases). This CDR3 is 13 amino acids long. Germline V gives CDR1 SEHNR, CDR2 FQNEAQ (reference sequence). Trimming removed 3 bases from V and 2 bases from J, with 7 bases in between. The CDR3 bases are TGTGCCAGCAGCTTGGGGCAGAACTATGGCTACACCTTC. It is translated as CASSLGQNYGYTF.

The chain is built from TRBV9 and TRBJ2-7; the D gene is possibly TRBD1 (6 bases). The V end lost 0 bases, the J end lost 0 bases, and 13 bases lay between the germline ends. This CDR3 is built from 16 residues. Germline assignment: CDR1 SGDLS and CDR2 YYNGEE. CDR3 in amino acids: CASSVAGDPSSYEQYF. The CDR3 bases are TGTGCCAGCAGCGTAGCAGGGGATCCGAGCTCCTACGAGCAGTACTTC.

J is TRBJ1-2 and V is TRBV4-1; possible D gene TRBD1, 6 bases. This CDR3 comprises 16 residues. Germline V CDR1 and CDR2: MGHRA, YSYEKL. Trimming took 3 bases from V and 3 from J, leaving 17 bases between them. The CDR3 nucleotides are TGCGCCAGCAGCCACTCCCCAGGGGCGAGTGACTATGGCTACACCTTC. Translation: CASSHSPGASDYGYTF.

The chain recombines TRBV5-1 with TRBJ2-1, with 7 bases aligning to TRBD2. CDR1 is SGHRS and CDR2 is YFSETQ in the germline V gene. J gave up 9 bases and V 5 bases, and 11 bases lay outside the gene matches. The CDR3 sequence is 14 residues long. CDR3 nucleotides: TGCGCCAGCAGAGGGTCTAGCGGCCTCGGTGAGCAGTTCTTC. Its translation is CASRGSSGLGEQFF.

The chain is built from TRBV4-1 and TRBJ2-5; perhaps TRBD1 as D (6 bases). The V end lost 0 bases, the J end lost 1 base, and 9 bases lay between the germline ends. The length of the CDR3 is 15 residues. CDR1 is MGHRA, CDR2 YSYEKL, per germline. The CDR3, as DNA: TGCGCCAGCAGCCAAGACGACAGGTTCCAAGAGACCCAGTACTTC. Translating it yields CASSQDDRFQETQYF.

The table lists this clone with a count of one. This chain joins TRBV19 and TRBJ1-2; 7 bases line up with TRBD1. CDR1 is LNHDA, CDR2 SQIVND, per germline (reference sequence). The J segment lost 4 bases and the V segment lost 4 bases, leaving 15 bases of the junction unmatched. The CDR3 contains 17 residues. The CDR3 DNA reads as TGTGCCAGTAGTAGAGCCGGCAGGGGGAGAGGGGGCTATGGCTACACCTTC. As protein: CASSRAGRGRGGYGYTF.

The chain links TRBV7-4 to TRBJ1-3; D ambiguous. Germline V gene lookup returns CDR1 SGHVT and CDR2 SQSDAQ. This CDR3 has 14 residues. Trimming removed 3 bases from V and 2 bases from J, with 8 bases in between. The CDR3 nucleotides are TGTGCCAGCAGCTTCCACAGACCTGGAAACACCATATATTTT. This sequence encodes CASSFHRPGNTIYF. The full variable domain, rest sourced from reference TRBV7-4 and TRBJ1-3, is GAGVSQSPRYKVAKRGRDVALRCDSISGHVTLYWYRQTLGQGSEVLTYSQSDAQRDKSGRPSGRFSAERPERSVSTLKIQRTEQGDSAVYLCASSFHRPGNTIYFGEGSWLTVV.

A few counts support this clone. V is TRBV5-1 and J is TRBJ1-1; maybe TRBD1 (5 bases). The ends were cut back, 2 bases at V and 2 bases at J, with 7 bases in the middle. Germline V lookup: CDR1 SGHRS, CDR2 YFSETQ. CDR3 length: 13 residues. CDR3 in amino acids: CASSFGGNTEAFF. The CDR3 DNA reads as TGCGCCAGCAGCTTCGGGGGTAACACTGAAGCTTTCTTT. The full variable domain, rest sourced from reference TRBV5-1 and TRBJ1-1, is KAGVTQTPRYLIKTRGQQVTLSCSPISGHRSVSWYQQTPGQGLQFLFEYFSETQRNKGNFPGRFSGRQFSNSRSEMNVSTLELGDSALYLCASSFGGNTEAFFGQGTRLTVV.